This entry lists 7 T cell receptor beta chains sequenced from one sample in a study of radiotherapy plus CTLA-4 blockade in lung cancer (dated by TCRdb to 2017 to 2018). Library creation used the immunoSEQ multiplex PCR assay. As stored in TCRdb, this immuneACCESS dataset retains in-frame rearrangements with V and J assigned. A fraction of the clones does not appear; measured against another copy, unresolved V genes explain less than half of the discrepancy, and the remainder lacks a known reason. This sample has 35,000 to 40,000 clones in its table, and around 77% of those were observed once. The ten most abundant clones make up about a tenth of the sample. Here the sequenced sample was peripheral blood, taken from a patient treated with radiotherapy plus ipilimumab. The receptors stem from a human donor with non-small cell lung cancer who had stable disease on radiotherapy plus ipilimumab.

This rearrangement joins TRBV30 to TRBJ2-7; D unresolved. CDR3 length: 12 residues. V was pared by 2 bases and J by 1 base, with 6 bases between. CDR1 and CDR2 (germline): GTSNPN, SVGIG (reference sequence). The CDR3: CAWSWQSYEQYF. The CDR3 nucleotides read TGTGCCTGGAGTTGGCAGTCCTACGAGCAGTACTTC.

The table lists this clone with many counts. In nucleotides, the CDR3 is TGTGCCAGCAGCTTAGAGGGGAATTCACCCCTCCACTTT. It codes for CASSLEGNSPLHF. V and J are TRBV7-9 and TRBJ1-6, with D possibly TRBD1 on 5 matching bases. The ends were cut back, 1 base at V and 7 bases at J, with 5 bases in the middle. The germline CDR1 and CDR2 sequences are SEHNR and FQNEAQ (reference sequence). The CDR3 has 13 amino acids. Supplemented by reference TRBV7-9 and TRBJ1-6, the full variable domain reads DTGVSQNPRHKITKRGQNVTFRCDPISEHNRLYWYRQTLGQGPEFLTYFQNEAQLEKSRLLSDRFSAERPKGSFSTLEIQRTEQGDSAMYLCASSLEGNSPLHFGNGTRLTVT.

The V and J genes are TRBV6-6 and TRBJ2-7; 8 bases match TRBD1. Germline assignment: CDR1 MNHNY and CDR2 SVGAGI (reference sequence). The V gene end was trimmed by 5 bases and the J gene end by 2 bases; junction bases not matched to a gene: 5. This CDR3 has 14 amino acids. As DNA, the CDR3 is TGTGCCAGCAGTCTACAGGGGGTACCCTACGAGCAGTACTTC. It is translated as CASSLQGVPYEQYF.

V and J are TRBV27 and TRBJ2-3; 9 nucleotides line up with TRBD2. The V gene end was trimmed by 2 bases and the J gene end by 0 bases; junction bases not matched to a gene: 6. Germline CDR1 is MNHEY and CDR2 is SMNVEV (reference sequence). CDR3 length: 17 residues. The CDR3, as DNA: TGTGCCAGCAGTTTAGCTAGCGGGGCGACTAGCACAGATACGCAGTATTTT. It codes for CASSLASGATSTDTQYF.

The rearrangement uses TRBV19 and TRBJ2-2; 10 nucleotides agree with TRBD2. The ends lost 3 bases at V and 7 bases at J; junction bases unmatched: 8. CDR3 length: 16 amino acids. Germline CDR1 is LNHDA and CDR2 is SQIVND (reference sequence). In DNA, the CDR3 is TGTGCCAGTAGTATTGGGCTAGCGGGGGATAGCGGGGAGCTGTTTTTT. Residues: CASSIGLAGDSGELFF.

This clone was seen a few times. V usage is TRBV6-1 and J usage is TRBJ2-2, with unresolved D. V lost 5 bases and J 5 bases, leaving 3 bases between the germline ends. Per germline, CDR1 MNHNS and CDR2 SASEGT. The CDR3 runs 11 residues. The CDR3 is CASSSTGELFF. Here the CDR3 DNA reads TGTGCCAGCAGTTCAACCGGGGAGCTGTTTTTT.

This clone was counted a single time. The rearrangement joins TRBV5-5 to TRBJ2-3; D is uncertain. The CDR3 is 12 residues long. Looked up from germline, CDR1 is SGHKS and CDR2 is YYEKEE (reference sequence). Trimming shortened V by 1 base and J by 5 bases, and 5 bases separated the two germline ends. The CDR3 DNA sequence: TGTGCCAGCAGCTTGTTCGGAGATACGCAGTATTTT. Translating it yields CASSLFGDTQYF. Full variable domain (outside the CDR3, taken from reference TRBV5-5 and TRBJ2-3): DAGVTQSPTHLIKTRGQQVTLRCSPISGHKSVSWYQQVLGQGPQFIFQYYEKEERGRGNFPDRFSARQFPNYSSELNVNALLLGDSALYLCASSLFGDTQYFGPGTRLTVL.